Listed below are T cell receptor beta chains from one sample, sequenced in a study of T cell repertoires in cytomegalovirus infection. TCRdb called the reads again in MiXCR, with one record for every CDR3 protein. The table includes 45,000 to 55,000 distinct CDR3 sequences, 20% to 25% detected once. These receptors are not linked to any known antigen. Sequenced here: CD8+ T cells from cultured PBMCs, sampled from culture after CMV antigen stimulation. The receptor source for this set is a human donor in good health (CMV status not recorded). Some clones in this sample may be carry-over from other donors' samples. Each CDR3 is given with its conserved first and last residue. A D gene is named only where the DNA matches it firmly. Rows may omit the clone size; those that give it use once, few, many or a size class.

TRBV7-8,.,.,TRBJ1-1,CASSPVQQNTEAFF,TGTGCCAGCAGCCCGGTGCAGCAGAACACTGAAGCTTTCTTT
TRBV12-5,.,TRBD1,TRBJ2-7,CASGFTPGQSSYEQYF,TGTGCTAGTGGTTTTACCCCGGGACAGTCTTCCTACGAGCAGTACTTC
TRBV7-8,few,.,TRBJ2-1,CASSPRGPGSRNNEQFF,TGTGCCAGCAGCCCTAGGGGCCCAGGGTCCAGGAACAATGAGCAGTTCTTC
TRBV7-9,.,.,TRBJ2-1,CLWQGPNEQFF,TGTTTATGGCAGGGCCCCAATGAGCAGTTCTTC
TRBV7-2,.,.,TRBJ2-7,CASSLMRLYEQYF,TGTGCCAGCAGCCTCATGCGCCTCTACGAGCAGTACTTC
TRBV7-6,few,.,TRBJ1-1,CASSPQETVTEAFF,TGTGCCAGCAGTCCCCAGGAAACGGTCACTGAAGCTTTCTTT
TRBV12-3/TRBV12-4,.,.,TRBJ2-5,CASKAGRGWETQYF,TGTGCCAGCAAGGCCGGCAGGGGATGGGAGACCCAGTACTTC
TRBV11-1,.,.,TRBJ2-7,CASSPGSGHTYEQYF,TGTGCCAGCAGCCCGGGATCGGGCCATACCTACGAGCAGTACTTC
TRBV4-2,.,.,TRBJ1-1,CASSQDEGGYTEAFF,TGTGCCAGCAGCCAAGATGAGGGGGGCTACACTGAAGCTTTCTTT
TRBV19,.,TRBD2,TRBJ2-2,CASSISGTSGGSATGELFF,TGTGCCAGTAGTATCTCCGGGACTAGCGGGGGGTCGGCCACCGGGGAGCTGTTTTTT